Sequencing of this TCR beta chain was carried out in a study of beta chain features in type 1 diabetes. Study at large: Patient and healthy donor groups were alike in age, gender and cell yields.

Sequenced material consisted of expressed TCRB transcripts (all of the isolated RNA was reverse transcribed). The table came from immunoSEQ multiplex PCR; TCRdb's copy has only in-frame clones and leaves some out. This repertoire shows hundreds of thousands of clones, about 63% found once; its top ten account for around 0.057%. CDR3 length equals 16 residues. With 4 bases clipped from V and 4 bases from J, the junction kept 10 bases outside the gene matches. Germline V gives CDR1 ENHRY, CDR2 SYGVKD. The chain has TRBV10-3 and TRBJ2-5; TRBD1 matches at 9 bases. Sequencing used naive CD4+ T cells from blood. This clonotype was sampled from a man aged 25-45 years in good health. The CDR3 sequence is CAISGDPGQGGETQYF. The CDR3 coding sequence is TGTGCCATCAGTGGGGACCCGGGACAGGGAGGAGAGACCCAGTACTTC.